One sample yielded the 29 T cell receptor beta chains listed below, sequenced in a study of shared clonotypes between healthy human individuals. The protocol was immunoSEQ multiplex PCR, while the TCRdb copy is restricted to in-frame clones and leaves out a portion. This repertoire shows about 2.4 million clones, approximately 93% found once; its top ten account for around 0.4%. The sequenced sample consisted of naive CD4+ T cells from PBMCs. Subset denoted: CD45RA+ positively selected. Receptors originate from a man aged 18 to 30 in good health. Some clones in this sample may be carry-over from other donors' samples.

The rearrangement links TRBV7-6 to TRBJ2-2; the D gene is possibly TRBD1 (6 bases). This CDR3 has 16 amino acids. Germline V CDR1 and CDR2: SGHVS, FNYEAQ. V lost 3 bases, J lost 0 bases, and 11 bases lay in between. The CDR3 DNA reads as TGTGCCAGCAGCTTTCTAGGACAGACGAACACCGGGGAGCTGTTTTTT. It is translated as CASSFLGQTNTGELFF.

The V call is TRBV13, the J call TRBJ2-2; 7 nucleotides agree with TRBD1. J gave up 5 bases and V 5 bases, and 17 bases lay outside the gene matches. Germline V lookup: CDR1 PRHDT, CDR2 FYEKMQ (reference sequence). The CDR3 spans 18 residues. For the CDR3, the DNA is TGTGCCAGCAGCCCAAACAGGGGCCCTCGATTTATGACCGGGGAGCTGTTTTTT. It specifies CASSPNRGPRFMTGELFF.

The chain employs TRBV18 and TRBJ2-2; 8 bases agree with TRBD1. Germline V gives CDR1 KGHSH, CDR2 LQKENI. The CDR3 has 19 residues. With V trimmed by 4 bases and J by 0 bases, 13 bases remained unmatched. The CDR3, as DNA: TGTGCCAGCTCACTGTTTATACAGGGGGTCTCCACGAACACCGGGGAGCTGTTTTTT. It is translated as CASSLFIQGVSTNTGELFF. The full variable domain, with the rest looked up from reference TRBV18 and TRBJ2-2, is NAGVMQNPRHLVRRRGQEARLRCSPMKGHSHVYWYRQLPEEGLKFMVYLQKENIIDESGMPKERFSAEFPKEGPSILRIQQVVRGDSAAYFCASSLFIQGVSTNTGELFFGEGSRLTVL.

The chain joins TRBV5-1 to TRBJ2-7, with 11 bases identical to TRBD1. Germline-derived CDR1 and CDR2 are SGHRS and YFSETQ. Losses at the gene ends were 7 bases for V and 3 bases for J; bases not matched to a gene: 9. The CDR3 is made up of 15 amino acids. Here the CDR3 DNA reads TGCGCCAGCCAAAGGACAGGGGGCCCTTACTACGAGCAGTACTTC. Translation: CASQRTGGPYYEQYF.

The gene calls are TRBV7-9 and TRBJ2-2, with 9 nucleotides matching TRBD1. The CDR3 has 16 residues. Germline V gives CDR1 SEHNR, CDR2 FQNEAQ (reference sequence). Losses at the gene ends were 3 bases for V and 6 bases for J; bases not matched to a gene: 8. In DNA, the CDR3 is TGTGCCAGCAGCTTGTCCGGGACAGGGACCCCCGGGGAGCTGTTTTTT. It translates to CASSLSGTGTPGELFF.

The CDR3 spells CASSFRGSKHQPQHF. In nucleotides, the CDR3 is TGTGCCAGCAGTTTTAGGGGGTCGAAGCATCAGCCCCAGCATTTT. The J gene is TRBJ1-5, the V gene TRBV28; possible D gene TRBD1, 6 bases. CDR1 is MDHEN, CDR2 SYDVKM, per germline. V was clipped by 3 bases and J by 5 bases, with 14 bases between them. This CDR3 is 15 amino acids long. Filled out from reference TRBV28 and TRBJ1-5, the complete variable domain reads DVKVTQSSRYLVKRTGEKVFLECVQDMDHENMFWYRQDPGLGLRLIYFSYDVKMKEKGDIPEGYSVSREKKERFSLILESASTNQTSMYLCASSFRGSKHQPQHFGDGTRLSIL.

The V gene is TRBV7-9, the J gene TRBJ2-1, with D tentatively TRBD1 or TRBD2 (6 bases each). CDR1 SEHNR and CDR2 FQNEAQ come from the germline V gene (reference sequence). V lost 1 base and J lost 6, with 7 bases in between. This CDR3 has 13 residues. This CDR3 reads CASSLGGANEQFF. In DNA form, the CDR3 reads TGTGCCAGCAGCTTAGGGGGGGCCAATGAGCAGTTCTTC.

The genes are TRBV7-9 and TRBJ2-2; TRBD2 might be the D (6 bases). CDR3 size: 16 residues. V was cut by 2 bases and J by 4 bases, with 14 bases left in between. CDR1 is SEHNR, CDR2 FQNEAQ, per germline (reference sequence). Written as DNA, the CDR3 is TGTGCCAGCAGCTTACTAGGGGAGGTCGGCACCGGGGAGCTGTTTTTT. Its protein is CASSLLGEVGTGELFF.

The V and J genes are TRBV10-2 and TRBJ1-3; the match to TRBD1 covers 10 bases. This CDR3 spans 16 amino acids. V lost 3 bases, J lost 3 bases, and 5 bases stayed unmatched. The germline CDR1 and CDR2 sequences are WSHSY and SAAADI. The CDR3 sequence is CASSDPTGGVGNTIYF. The CDR3 DNA follows: TGCGCCAGCAGTGACCCGACAGGGGGCGTTGGAAACACCATATATTTT.

V and J are TRBV5-1 and TRBJ2-1; D is possibly TRBD2 (5 bases). Germline values: CDR1 SGHRS, CDR2 YFSETQ. This CDR3 region has 16 residues. Trimming took 4 bases from V and 3 from J, leaving 17 bases between them. The CDR3 DNA sequence: TGCGCCAGCAGCACACGGACTTCCCAGATCTACAATGAGCAGTTCTTC. This codes for CASSTRTSQIYNEQFF.

The genes are TRBV18 and TRBJ2-1; TRBD1 might be the D (5 bases). V lost 3 bases, J lost 2 bases, and 17 bases lay in between. There are 17 residues in the CDR3. In germline, CDR1 is KGHSH, CDR2 LQKENI. DNA for the CDR3: TGTGCCAGCTCACCTCAAGGGGCCGGGTTGACCTACAATGAGCAGTTCTTC. This encodes CASSPQGAGLTYNEQFF.

The chain couples TRBV10-2 to TRBJ1-6; weak D call: TRBD1 (6 bases). Trimming took off 0 bases at V and 8 bases at J, with 14 bases between the two ends. The CDR3 runs to 16 residues. Germline values: CDR1 WSHSY, CDR2 SAAADI. In DNA form, the CDR3 reads TGCGCCAGCAGTGAGTCGGAAACAGGGATGGATTCACCCCTCCACTTT. Translation gives CASSESETGMDSPLHF.

The CDR3 reads CASSSRENYGYTF. The CDR3 nucleotides read TGTGCCAGCAGTTCCAGGGAAAACTATGGCTACACCTTC. J is TRBJ1-2 and V is TRBV6-9, with a weak D call TRBD1 (5 bases). This CDR3 has 13 residues. V lost 4 bases and J lost 2, with 8 bases in between. The germline gives CDR1 MNHGY, CDR2 SVAAGI.

This clone was seen just once. The chain employs TRBV4-1 and TRBJ2-7; 10 positions agree with TRBD2. CDR1 is MGHRA, CDR2 YSYEKL, per germline. The length of the CDR3 is 14 residues. V lost 1 base, J lost 9 bases, and 6 bases stayed unmatched. The CDR3 DNA follows: TGCGCCAGCAGCCAAGGGGCTAGCGGGGGCCGGCAGTACTTC. This sequence encodes CASSQGASGGRQYF.

This chain links TRBV2 with TRBJ1-4; D not certain. Germline V gene lookup returns CDR1 SNHLY and CDR2 FYNNEI. Trimming took off 9 bases at V and 4 bases at J, with 15 bases between the two ends. This CDR3 has 14 amino acids. The CDR3 spells CASMVEHLNEKLFF. The CDR3 DNA is TGTGCCAGTATGGTAGAACACCTTAATGAAAAACTGTTTTTT.

The chain combines TRBV29-1 with TRBJ1-2; TRBD1 matches 7 bases. Germline loops: CDR1 SQVTM, CDR2 ANQGSEA. This CDR3 has 14 amino acids. V lost 5 bases to trimming and J lost 3 bases; unmatched junction nucleotides: 9. The CDR3 DNA reads as TGCAGCGTTCATGGACAGGTATCAGACTATGGCTACACCTTC. Its translation: CSVHGQVSDYGYTF.

This chain uses TRBV5-4 with TRBJ2-2, with D maybe TRBD2 (6 bases). The germline V gene has CDR1 SGHNT and CDR2 YYREEE (reference sequence). The CDR3 spans 15 residues. The V gene lost 4 bases and the J gene lost 3 bases, with 13 bases spanning the gap. CDR3 region: CASSPGTPYTGELFF. The CDR3 DNA sequence: TGTGCCAGCAGCCCCGGGACTCCGTACACCGGGGAGCTGTTTTTT.

V usage is TRBV5-1 and J usage is TRBJ2-2; D is ambiguous. Germline CDR1 is SGHRS and CDR2 is YFSETQ. The CDR3 runs to 16 residues. V dropped 8 bases and J dropped 2 bases, with 19 bases sitting between them. For the CDR3, the DNA is TGCGCCAGTACGGATATCCCCAGGCAAAACACCGGGGAGCTGTTTTTT. It yields the protein CASTDIPRQNTGELFF.

The CDR3 nucleotides read TGTGCCAGCAGCGGGGGGGGATACAATGAGCAGTTCTTC. It encodes CASSGGGYNEQFF. V and J are TRBV5-8 and TRBJ2-1, with 7 bases that match TRBD2. Germline V CDR1 and CDR2: SGHTS, YDEGEE. The CDR3 is 13 amino acids. J gave up 4 bases and V 4 bases, and 2 bases lay outside the gene matches.

The chain has TRBV28 and TRBJ1-6; D gene uncertain. CDR1 is MDHEN, CDR2 SYDVKM, per germline. This CDR3 spans 15 amino acids. V lost 6 bases and J lost 7, with 16 bases in between. The CDR3 coding sequence is TGTGCCAGCAGACCCCAAGGACCTAGGAATTCACCCCTCCACTTT. It encodes CASRPQGPRNSPLHF.

This clone was recorded only once. The V call is TRBV5-1, the J call TRBJ2-3; no definite D call. V was pared by 0 bases and J by 6 bases, with 17 bases between. This CDR3 contains 16 residues. Per germline, CDR1 SGHRS and CDR2 YFSETQ. CDR3 coding DNA: TGCGCCAGCAGCTTGGGACCTCGCTCCCTGGGGGATACGCAGTATTTT. Its protein is CASSLGPRSLGDTQYF.

With respect to this clone: This same CDR3 is encoded by further DNA sequences in the sample. The rearrangement uses TRBV5-1 and TRBJ2-7, with 9 bases identical to TRBD2. Germline CDR1 SGHRS, CDR2 YFSETQ. V trimming: 5 bases; J trimming: 0 bases; junction bases outside the gene matches: 3. The CDR3 has 14 amino acids. DNA for the CDR3: TGCGCCAGCAGTCTAGCGGGACCCTCCTACGAGCAGTACTTC. Encoded protein: CASSLAGPSYEQYF. Full variable domain (missing parts from reference TRBV5-1 and TRBJ2-7): KAGVTQTPRYLIKTRGQQVTLSCSPISGHRSVSWYQQTPGQGLQFLFEYFSETQRNKGNFPGRFSGRQFSNSRSEMNVSTLELGDSALYLCASSLAGPSYEQYFGPGTRLTVT.

This chain joins TRBV29-1 and TRBJ2-3; D is undetermined. V was pared by 5 bases and J by 4 bases, with 10 bases between. CDR3 length: 12 residues. Germline V gene sequence: CDR1 SQVTM, CDR2 ANQGSEA. The CDR3 nucleotides read TGCAGCGTTCGATCTGCTCCAGATACGCAGTATTTT. It is translated as CSVRSAPDTQYF.

The V and J genes are TRBV4-2 and TRBJ2-7, with 8 positions matching TRBD2. The CDR3 extends over 19 amino acids. Germline V gene sequence: CDR1 LGHNA, CDR2 YNFKEQ. With 2 bases clipped from V and 5 bases from J, the junction kept 20 bases outside the gene matches. The CDR3 DNA follows: TGTGCCAGCAGCCAACCCCAAGCGGTAACGGGAGGGCCCCTGGACGAGCAGTACTTC. It specifies CASSQPQAVTGGPLDEQYF.

The chain combines TRBV19 with TRBJ2-5; D perhaps matches TRBD2 (7 bases). This CDR3 is built from 13 residues. Germline CDR1 is LNHDA and CDR2 is SQIVND (reference sequence). Trimming pared 6 bases from V and 5 bases from J, leaving 13 bases between. The CDR3 DNA reads as TGTGCCAGTAGAAGGGGGGGGGCGGAGACCCAGTACTTC. Translating it yields CASRRGGAETQYF.

This chain connects TRBV6-5 to TRBJ2-1; 10 positions match TRBD1. V shed 5 bases, J shed 9 bases, and the junction held 4 bases outside the gene matches. Per germline, CDR1 MNHEY and CDR2 SVGAGI. The CDR3 totals 13 residues. CDR3 nucleotide sequence: TGTGCCAGCAGTAAGACAGGGGGCCGTGAGCAGTTCTTC. This gives the protein CASSKTGGREQFF.

The CDR3: CASSVRDRDLGPQHF. The DNA for the CDR3 is TGTGCCAGCAGTGTCCGGGACAGAGACCTTGGGCCCCAGCATTTT. V is TRBV2 and J is TRBJ1-5; 7 nucleotides line up with TRBD1. CDR3 length: 15 residues. Trimming cost V 4 bases and J 9 bases; bases outside gene matches: 12. CDR1 SNHLY and CDR2 FYNNEI come from the germline V gene.

This clone was seen just once. V is TRBV2 and J is TRBJ2-5; a weak D match, TRBD2 (5 bases). Trimming shortened V by 6 bases and J by 2 bases, and 7 bases separated the two germline ends. Germline V gene data show CDR1 as SNHLY and CDR2 as FYNNEI. The CDR3 consists of 12 residues. Here the CDR3 DNA reads TGTGCCAGCAGACCGGGGCAAGAGACCCAGTACTTC. Encoded protein: CASRPGQETQYF.

This clone was seen only once. The chain has TRBV29-1 and TRBJ2-3; TRBD1 might be the D (6 bases). The CDR3 has 14 residues. CDR1 SQVTM and CDR2 ANQGSEA come from the germline V gene. The V end lost 8 bases, the J end lost 1 base, and 16 bases lay between the germline ends. The CDR3 DNA is TGCAGCCCTGCCCGAGGGGGTGGCACAGATACGCAGTATTTT. Translation: CSPARGGGTDTQYF.